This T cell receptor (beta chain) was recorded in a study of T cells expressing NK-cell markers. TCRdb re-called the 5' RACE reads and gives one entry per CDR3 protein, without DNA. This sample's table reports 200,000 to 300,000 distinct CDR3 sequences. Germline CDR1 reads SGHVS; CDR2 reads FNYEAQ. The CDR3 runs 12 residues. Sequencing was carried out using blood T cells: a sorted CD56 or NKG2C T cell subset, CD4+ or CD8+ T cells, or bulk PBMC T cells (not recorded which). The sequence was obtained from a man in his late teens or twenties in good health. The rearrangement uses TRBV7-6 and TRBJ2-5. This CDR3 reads CASSQNRETQYF. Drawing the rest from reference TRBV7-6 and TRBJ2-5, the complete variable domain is GAGVSQSPRYKVTKRGQDVALRCDPISGHVSLYWYRQALGQGPEFLTYFNYEAQQDKSGLPNDRFSAERPEGSISTLTIQRTEQRDSAMYRCASSQNRETQYFGPGTRLLVL.